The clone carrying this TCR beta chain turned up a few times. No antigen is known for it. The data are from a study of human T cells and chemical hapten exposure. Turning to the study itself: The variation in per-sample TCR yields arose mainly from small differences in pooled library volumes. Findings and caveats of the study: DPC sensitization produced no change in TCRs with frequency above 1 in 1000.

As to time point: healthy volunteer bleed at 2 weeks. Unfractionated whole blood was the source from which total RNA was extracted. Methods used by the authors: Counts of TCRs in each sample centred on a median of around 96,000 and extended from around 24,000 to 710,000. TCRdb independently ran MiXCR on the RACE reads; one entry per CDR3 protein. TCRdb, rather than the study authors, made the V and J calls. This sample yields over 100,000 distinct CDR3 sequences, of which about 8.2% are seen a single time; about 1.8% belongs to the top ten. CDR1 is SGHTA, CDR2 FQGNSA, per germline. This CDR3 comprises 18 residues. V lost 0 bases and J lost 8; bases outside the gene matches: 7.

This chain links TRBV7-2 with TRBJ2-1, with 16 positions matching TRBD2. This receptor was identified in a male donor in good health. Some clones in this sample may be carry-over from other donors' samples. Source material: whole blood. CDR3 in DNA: TGTGCCAGCAGCTTAGCGGGGACTAGCGGGGGGGCGATAGATGAGCAGTTCTTC. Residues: CASSLAGTSGGAIDEQFF.